This T cell receptor beta chain came from a study of blood T cell repertoires in COVID-19. TCRdb's table, derived via immunoSEQ multiplex PCR, lists solely in-frame clones and lacks some. The repertoire holds over 100,000 clones, with over 75% as singletons. V was pared by 7 bases and J by 0 bases, with 13 bases between. The CDR3 has 14 residues. CDR1 and CDR2 (germline): GTSNPN, SVGIG (reference sequence). This receptor was taken from a woman in her fifties or sixties with acute or convalescent COVID-19. The rearrangement links TRBV30 to TRBJ2-1; D possibly corresponds to TRBD2 (6 bases). The sample taken for sequencing was peripheral blood. The CDR3 nucleotides read TGTGCCTATCACGGGGGACGCTCCTACAATGAGCAGTTCTTC. Translating it yields CAYHGGRSYNEQFF.